This T cell receptor (beta chain) derives from a study of radiotherapy plus CTLA-4 blockade in lung cancer (dated 2018 in TCRdb). Concerning the study at large: Objective responses occurred in 18% of enrolled patients, and just over 30% achieved disease control.

Concerning this clone itself: What this receptor recognizes is not known. It has no much larger one-base neighbor in the sample; base qualities were not kept.

Libraries were built with the immunoSEQ multiplex PCR assay. The immuneACCESS repertoire file appears here via TCRdb, limited to in-frame rearrangements. These files lack a portion of the clones; in checked studies, under half of the deficit traces to unresolved V genes, and the cause of the others is not known. The sample yields tens of thousands of clones; more than 75% were counted once. 25% to 35% of the sample is held by the ten biggest clonotypes. Trimming leaves V shorter by 6 bases and J shorter by 3 bases, with the junction holding 1 base beyond the gene matches. CDR1 and CDR2 are read off the germline V gene as SNHLY and FYNNEI. Inclusive of the bounding cysteine and phenylalanine, the CDR3 is 13 residues long. Only the CDR3 DNA stays, 39 bases, in frame from base 1. What the authors observed across the whole study: The strongest predictors of response were reported to be early dynamic shifts in blood T cell clones along with a rise in serum interferon-beta following radiation. TCR clones derived from tumors expanded in peripheral blood after treatment with radiotherapy and ipilimumab.

Focal radiation therapy combined with CTLA-4 blockade (ipilimumab) was tested in patients with chemo-refractory metastatic non-small-cell lung cancer. The rearranged chain carries TRBV2 and TRBJ1-5; the junction holds 8 bases that match TRBD1. The input for sequencing was peripheral blood, taken from a patient treated with radiotherapy plus ipilimumab. The source is a human donor with non-small cell lung cancer whose response to radiotherapy plus ipilimumab could not be evaluated. The CDR3 reads CASRTGANQPQHF. The DNA sequence reads TGTGCCAGCAGGACAGGGGCCAATCAGCCCCAGCATTTT.